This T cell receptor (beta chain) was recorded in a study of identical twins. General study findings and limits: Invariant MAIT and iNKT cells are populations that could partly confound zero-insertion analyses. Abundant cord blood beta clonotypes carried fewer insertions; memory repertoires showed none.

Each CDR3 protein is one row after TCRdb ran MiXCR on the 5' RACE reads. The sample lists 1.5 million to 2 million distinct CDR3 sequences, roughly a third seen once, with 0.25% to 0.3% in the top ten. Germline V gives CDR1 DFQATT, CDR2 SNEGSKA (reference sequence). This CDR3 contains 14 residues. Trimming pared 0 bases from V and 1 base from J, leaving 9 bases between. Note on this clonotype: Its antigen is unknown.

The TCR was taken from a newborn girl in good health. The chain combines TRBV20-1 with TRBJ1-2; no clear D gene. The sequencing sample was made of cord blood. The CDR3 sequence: CSARDLDFNYGYTF. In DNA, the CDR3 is TGCAGTGCTAGAGATCTAGACTTTAACTATGGCTACACCTTC.